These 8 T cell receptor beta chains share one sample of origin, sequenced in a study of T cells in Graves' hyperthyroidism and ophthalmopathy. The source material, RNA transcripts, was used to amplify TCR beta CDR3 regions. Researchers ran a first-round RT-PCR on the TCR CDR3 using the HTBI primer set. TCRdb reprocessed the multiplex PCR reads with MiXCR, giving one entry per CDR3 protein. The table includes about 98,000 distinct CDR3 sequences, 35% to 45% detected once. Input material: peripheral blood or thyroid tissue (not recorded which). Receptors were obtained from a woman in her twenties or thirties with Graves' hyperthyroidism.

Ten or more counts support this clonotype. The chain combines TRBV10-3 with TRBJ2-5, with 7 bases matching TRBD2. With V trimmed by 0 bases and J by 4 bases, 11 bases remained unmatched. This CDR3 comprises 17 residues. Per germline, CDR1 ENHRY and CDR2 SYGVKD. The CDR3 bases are TGTGCCATCAGTGAGTCGGGTCGCGGGAGAGGCGGAGAGACCCAGTACTTC. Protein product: CAISESGRGRGGETQYF.

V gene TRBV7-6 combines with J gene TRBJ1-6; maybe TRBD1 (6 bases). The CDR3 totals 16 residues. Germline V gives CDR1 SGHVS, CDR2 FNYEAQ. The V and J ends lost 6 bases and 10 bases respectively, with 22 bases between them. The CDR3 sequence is CASSYPIGGGHSPLHF. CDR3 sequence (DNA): TGTGCCAGCAGTTACCCCATTGGAGGGGGTCACTCACCCCTCCACTTT.

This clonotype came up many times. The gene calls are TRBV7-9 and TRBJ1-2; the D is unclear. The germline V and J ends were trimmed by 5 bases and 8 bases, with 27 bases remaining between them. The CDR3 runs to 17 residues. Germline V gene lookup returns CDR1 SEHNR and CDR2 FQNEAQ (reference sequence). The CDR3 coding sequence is TGTGCCAGCAGCCCTACTGCGGAGCGACCATCTTCGGGCGGCTACACCTTC. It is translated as CASSPTAERPSSGGYTF.

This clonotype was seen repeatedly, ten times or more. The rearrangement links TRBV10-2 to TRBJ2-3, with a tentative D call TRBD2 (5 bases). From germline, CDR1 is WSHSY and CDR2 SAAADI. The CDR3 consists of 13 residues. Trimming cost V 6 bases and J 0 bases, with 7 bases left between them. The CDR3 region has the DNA TGCGCCAGCAGGGAGGCTAGCACAGATACGCAGTATTTT. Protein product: CASREASTDTQYF.

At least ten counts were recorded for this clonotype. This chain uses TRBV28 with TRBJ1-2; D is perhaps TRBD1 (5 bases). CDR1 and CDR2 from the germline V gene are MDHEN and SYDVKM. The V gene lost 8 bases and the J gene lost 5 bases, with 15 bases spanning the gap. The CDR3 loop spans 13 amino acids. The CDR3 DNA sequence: TGTGCCAGCCGTCCCGGGACGGAGTATGGCTACACCTTC. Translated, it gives CASRPGTEYGYTF.

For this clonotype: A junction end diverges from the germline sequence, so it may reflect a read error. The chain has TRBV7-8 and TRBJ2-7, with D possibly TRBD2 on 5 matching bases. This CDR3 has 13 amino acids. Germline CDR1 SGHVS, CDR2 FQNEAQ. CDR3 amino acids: CASSFPSPYGQYF. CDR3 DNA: TGTGCCAGCAGTTTCCCTAGCCCCTACGGGCAGTACTTC.

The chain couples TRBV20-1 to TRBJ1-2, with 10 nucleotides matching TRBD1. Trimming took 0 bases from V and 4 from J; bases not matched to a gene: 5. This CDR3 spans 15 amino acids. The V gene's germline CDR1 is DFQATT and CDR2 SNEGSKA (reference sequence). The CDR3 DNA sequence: TGCAGTGCTAGAGATATCGGGACAGGGGCCTATGGCTACACCTTC. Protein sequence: CSARDIGTGAYGYTF.

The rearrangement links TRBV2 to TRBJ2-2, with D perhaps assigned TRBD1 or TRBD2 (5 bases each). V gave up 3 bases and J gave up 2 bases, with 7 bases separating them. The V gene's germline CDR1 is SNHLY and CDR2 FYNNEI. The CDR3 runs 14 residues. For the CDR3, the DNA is TGTGCCAGCAGTGAGGGACCCAACACCGGGGAGCTGTTTTTT. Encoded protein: CASSEGPNTGELFF.